A single sample gave rise to the 5 T cell receptor beta chains below, sequenced in a study of OX40 agonist ivuxolimab in advanced cancers. The receptor library was made with the immunoSEQ multiplex PCR assay. Sourced from immuneACCESS, this table was stored by TCRdb with only in-frame sequences that have V and J called. A share of the clones is absent; for the studies checked, an unresolved V gene accounts for under half, and the remainder has no known explanation. Recorded for this sample are tens of thousands of clones; around 84% of them occurred a single time. Roughly 16% of the sample is in the top ten clones. Specimen: CD4+ or CD8+ T cells sorted from blood, collected in a trial of the OX40 agonist ivuxolimab. The receptor set was obtained from an adult with an advanced solid tumor such as melanoma, head and neck, liver or kidney cancer.

The chain employs TRBV15 and TRBJ2-7; 8 bases line up with TRBD1. The CDR3 extends over 13 amino acids. The germline gives CDR1 LNHNV, CDR2 YYDKDF (reference sequence). The trim removed 6 bases at V and 3 bases at J, leaving 4 bases unmatched. CDR3 region: CATSSGQGYEQYF. The CDR3 coding sequence is TGTGCCACCAGTTCCGGACAGGGCTACGAGCAGTACTTC.

A few counts support this clone. The chain uses TRBV19 and TRBJ1-1; 7 bases match TRBD1. This CDR3 is built from 11 residues. From germline, CDR1 is LNHDA and CDR2 SQIVND (reference sequence). Germline trimming cut 7 bases from V and 8 bases from J; bases unmatched to any gene: 4. The CDR3 reads CASTPGQEAFF. As DNA, the CDR3 is TGTGCCAGTACCCCGGGACAGGAAGCTTTCTTT.

The gene calls are TRBV12-5 and TRBJ1-2, with 7 nucleotides matching TRBD1. This CDR3 is 12 amino acids long. Germline V gives CDR1 LGHNT, CDR2 FRNRAP. Losses at the gene ends were 9 bases for V and 3 bases for J; bases not matched to a gene: 4. Written as DNA, the CDR3 is TGTGCTAGCCATGACAGGGACTATGGCTACACCTTC. Its protein product is CASHDRDYGYTF. Looking up the rest from reference TRBV12-5 and TRBJ1-2 gives the full variable domain: DARVTQTPRHKVTEMGQEVTMRCQPILGHNTVFWYRQTMMQGLELLAYFRNRAPLDDSGMPKDRFSAEMPDATLATLKIQPSEPRDSAVYFCASHDRDYGYTFGSGTRLTVV.

The genes are TRBV7-9 and TRBJ2-1; no firm D call. V shed 5 bases and J shed 6 bases, with 11 bases lying between them. Germline-derived CDR1 and CDR2 are SEHNR and FQNEAQ (reference sequence). The CDR3 covers 13 residues. CDR3 residues: CASSLGPRNEQFF. CDR3 in DNA: TGTGCCAGCAGCCTCGGACCCCGCAATGAGCAGTTCTTC.

To note about this clone: The sample has other DNA sequences that encode this CDR3 too. The chain carries TRBV15 and TRBJ1-2; D perhaps matches TRBD1 (6 bases). Germline CDR1 reads LNHNV; CDR2 reads YYDKDF (reference sequence). V lost 3 bases, J lost 1 base, and 9 bases lay in between. The length of the CDR3 is 14 residues. DNA of the CDR3: TGTGCCACCAGCAGGGGGGGCAATAACTATGGCTACACCTTC. This gives the protein CATSRGGNNYGYTF.